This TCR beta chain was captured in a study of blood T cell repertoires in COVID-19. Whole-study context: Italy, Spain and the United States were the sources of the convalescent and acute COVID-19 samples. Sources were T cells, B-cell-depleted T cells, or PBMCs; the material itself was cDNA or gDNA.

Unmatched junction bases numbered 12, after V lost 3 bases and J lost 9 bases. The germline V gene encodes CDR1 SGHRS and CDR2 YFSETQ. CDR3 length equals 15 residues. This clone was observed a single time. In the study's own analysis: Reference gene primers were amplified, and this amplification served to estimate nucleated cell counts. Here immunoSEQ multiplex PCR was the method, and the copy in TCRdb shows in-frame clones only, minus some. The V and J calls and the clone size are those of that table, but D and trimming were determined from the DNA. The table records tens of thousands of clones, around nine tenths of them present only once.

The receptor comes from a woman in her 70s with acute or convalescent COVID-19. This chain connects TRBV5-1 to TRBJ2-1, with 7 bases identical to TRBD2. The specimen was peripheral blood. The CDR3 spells CASSSGWEGPGEQFF. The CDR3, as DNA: TGCGCCAGCAGCTCGGGGTGGGAGGGCCCTGGTGAGCAGTTCTTC. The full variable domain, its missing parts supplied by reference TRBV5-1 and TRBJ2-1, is KAGVTQTPRYLIKTRGQQVTLSCSPISGHRSVSWYQQTPGQGLQFLFEYFSETQRNKGNFPGRFSGRQFSNSRSEMNVSTLELGDSALYLCASSSGWEGPGEQFFGPGTRLTVL.